This T cell receptor (beta chain) derives from a study of Ad26.COV2.S vaccination and SARS-CoV-2 variants. Study outcomes and limitations: There was reportedly substantial breadth in spike-specific CD8+ and CD4+ T cell responses after vaccination. Similar non-spike TCR breadth was observed in recipients of vaccine and of placebo. Analytic work on TCR breadth and depth might have understated the full extent of total T cell responses.

Assay: immunoSEQ multiplex PCR; the TCRdb copy retains only in-frame clones and omits some. The table has more than 120,000 clones, just over 85% seen once. The length of the CDR3 is 14 residues. V was clipped by 2 bases and J by 5 bases; unmatched bases: 5. In germline, CDR1 is SGDLS, CDR2 YYNGEE. With respect to this clone: The target antigen is unknown.

Sequences were derived from peripheral blood, sampled after recovery from COVID-19. The rearrangement links TRBV9 to TRBJ2-3; 7 nucleotides align to TRBD1. The receptor comes from a human donor who had recovered from COVID-19. CDR3 amino acids: CASSVSDRIDTQYF. CDR3 bases: TGTGCCAGCAGCGTTTCGGACAGGATAGATACGCAGTATTTT.